Shown below are 27 T cell receptor beta chains from a single sample sequenced in a study of T cells in Graves' hyperthyroidism and ophthalmopathy. Amplification of TCR beta CDR3 regions used RNA as the template. Primed by the HTBI set, a first-round RT-PCR was run on the TCR CDR3. TCRdb processed the multiplex PCR reads anew with MiXCR; each CDR3 protein has one entry. The data show about 600,000 distinct CDR3 sequences, with around 15% seen just once and roughly 3% held by the top ten. Material: blood. All receptors derive from a woman aged 40 to 55 with Graves' ophthalmopathy.

This clonotype has a handful of counts. The chain uses TRBV20-1 and TRBJ2-1, with a tentative D call TRBD2 (6 bases). The V gene lost 0 bases and the J gene lost 0 bases, with 15 bases spanning the gap. This CDR3 region has 17 residues. Germline-derived CDR1 and CDR2 are DFQATT and SNEGSKA (reference sequence). This CDR3 is CSARDQGGASSYNEQFF. The CDR3 bases are TGCAGTGCTAGAGATCAGGGCGGGGCGAGCTCCTACAATGAGCAGTTCTTC.

This clonotype was seen repeatedly, ten times or more. This chain links TRBV2 with TRBJ2-1; no firm D call. V dropped 2 bases and J dropped 3 bases, with 11 bases sitting between them. The CDR3 spans 15 residues. The germline V gene has CDR1 SNHLY and CDR2 FYNNEI. For the CDR3, the DNA is TGTGCCAGCAGTGAATCACGGTATCTCTACAATGAGCAGTTCTTC. Translation gives CASSESRYLYNEQFF.

The sample holds many counts of this clonotype. J is TRBJ2-7 and V is TRBV7-2; TRBD1 agrees at 7 bases. The germline gives CDR1 SGHTA, CDR2 FQGNSA. The CDR3 contains 14 residues. V gave up 4 bases and J gave up 3 bases; unmatched junction bases: 6. CDR3 region: CASSSPGQIYEQYF. The CDR3 DNA sequence: TGTGCCAGCAGCTCACCGGGACAGATCTACGAGCAGTACTTC.

The chain couples TRBV5-6 to TRBJ2-2, with 7 bases matching TRBD2. Germline V gene data show CDR1 as SGHDT and CDR2 as YYEEEE. V dropped 7 bases and J dropped 4; count of bases not matched to a gene: 7. The CDR3 runs to 14 residues. CDR3 in amino acids: CASARLASTGELFF. The CDR3 DNA is TGTGCCAGCGCGAGACTAGCTTCCACCGGGGAGCTGTTTTTT.

This clonotype was recorded many times. This rearrangement joins TRBV2 to TRBJ1-5; no reliable D call. The CDR3 has 13 residues. Germline loops: CDR1 SNHLY, CDR2 FYNNEI. Trimming stripped 2 bases from V and 6 bases from J, with 8 bases between. CDR3 sequence (DNA): TGTGCCAGCAGTGAATCTGTATTTCAGCCCCAGCATTTT. Translation gives CASSESVFQPQHF.

This clonotype was detected only a few times. This chain connects TRBV6-1 to TRBJ2-1; D gene uncertain. Trimming shortened V by 3 bases and J by 10 bases, and 16 bases separated the two germline ends. Germline V lookup: CDR1 MNHNS, CDR2 SASEGT. The length of the CDR3 is 14 residues. The CDR3 loop reads CASSDVGVASEQFF. The CDR3 region has the DNA TGTGCCAGCAGTGATGTTGGGGTGGCAAGCGAGCAGTTCTTC.

The chain has TRBV4-2 and TRBJ2-1; D is ambiguous. The CDR3 runs to 17 residues. From germline, CDR1 is LGHNA and CDR2 YNFKEQ. V gave up 0 bases and J gave up 2 bases, with 14 bases separating them. The CDR3 spells CASSQDLGGNPYNEQFF. The CDR3 nucleotides are TGTGCCAGCAGCCAAGATTTGGGCGGTAATCCCTACAATGAGCAGTTCTTC.

This rearrangement joins TRBV28 to TRBJ1-5, with TRBD1 matching over 11 bases. Germline V CDR1 and CDR2: MDHEN, SYDVKM. With 7 bases clipped from V and 7 bases from J, the junction kept 12 bases outside the gene matches. This CDR3 region has 16 residues. For the CDR3, the DNA is TGTGCCAGCAACGCACCGGGACAGGGGGTAGAGCAGCCCCAGCATTTT. Translating gives CASNAPGQGVEQPQHF. Full variable domain (remainder filled in from reference TRBV28 and TRBJ1-5): DVKVTQSSRYLVKRTGEKVFLECVQDMDHENMFWYRQDPGLGLRLIYFSYDVKMKEKGDIPEGYSVSREKKERFSLILESASTNQTSMYLCASNAPGQGVEQPQHFGDGTRLSIL.

In this sample, this clonotype turned up many times. This chain links TRBV11-2 with TRBJ2-7; the match to TRBD2 covers 9 bases. Germline V gives CDR1 SGHAT, CDR2 FQNNGV. CDR3 length equals 14 residues. Germline trimming cut 5 bases from V and 6 bases from J; bases unmatched to any gene: 8. The CDR3 spells CASSVSGGFAEQYF. Here the CDR3 DNA reads TGTGCCAGCAGCGTTAGCGGGGGCTTCGCCGAGCAGTACTTC.

This clonotype was seen a handful of times. The V gene is TRBV6-1, the J gene TRBJ1-4; no definite D call. Trimming left V 3 bases short and J 15 bases short, with 14 bases between. The length of the CDR3 is 12 residues. Germline V gives CDR1 MNHNS, CDR2 SASEGT. The CDR3, as DNA: TGTGCCAGCAGTGAGAATCGGTTGTCTGTGTTTTTT. Protein: CASSENRLSVFF.

This clonotype has a count of ten or more. The V call is TRBV7-9, the J call TRBJ1-2, with D uncertain. The germline gives CDR1 SEHNR, CDR2 FQNEAQ (reference sequence). Between the trimmed V and J ends, which lost 5 bases and 8 bases, there was a span of 21 bases. The CDR3 sequence is 15 residues long. The CDR3 DNA follows: TGTGCCAGCAGCGATGCCCTTTTACCGGCAGGAGGCTACACCTTC. As protein: CASSDALLPAGGYTF.

This clonotype was counted ten times or more. The chain uses TRBV5-6 and TRBJ1-2; D gene uncertain. V was shortened by 4 bases and J by 2 bases, with 9 bases between the two germline ends. Germline loops: CDR1 SGHDT, CDR2 YYEEEE. The CDR3 is made up of 13 amino acids. CDR3 DNA sequence: TGTGCCAGCAGCGCATTGCGAAACTATGGCTACACCTTC. It translates to CASSALRNYGYTF.

This clonotype was picked up a small number of times. This may be a read error: a much more frequent sequence differs by one nucleotide. V usage is TRBV28 and J usage is TRBJ2-1, with 16 positions matching TRBD2. The CDR3 is made up of 16 amino acids. The V gene's germline CDR1 is MDHEN and CDR2 SYDVKM. Here the CDR3 DNA reads TGTGTCAGCTTCGGGACTAGCGGGAGGGGTGGGAATGAGCAGTTCTTC. Translation gives CVSFGTSGRGGNEQFF.

The chain carries TRBV12-5 and TRBJ2-5; D remains unclear. The CDR3 spans 14 residues. Germline lookup yields CDR1 LGHNT and CDR2 FRNRAP. The V end was cut by 7 bases, the J end by 5 bases, with 17 bases between. CDR3: CASALQAPWETQYF. CDR3 nucleotide sequence: TGTGCTAGTGCCCTCCAGGCCCCGTGGGAGACCCAGTACTTC.

This clonotype was detected many times. The chain combines TRBV30 with TRBJ1-1; no clear D. Trimming stripped 0 bases from V and 10 bases from J, with 9 bases between. Per the germline V gene, CDR1 is GTSNPN and CDR2 is SVGIG (reference sequence). There are 11 residues in the CDR3. The CDR3 DNA reads TGTGCCTGGAGTGTTTCCCAGGTAGCTTTCTTT. It specifies CAWSVSQVAFF.

This clonotype was seen at least ten times. This rearrangement joins TRBV18 to TRBJ1-1; 7 nucleotides match TRBD1. Unmatched junction bases numbered 3, after V lost 3 bases and J lost 8 bases. CDR3 length: 12 residues. CDR1 and CDR2 from the germline V gene are KGHSH and LQKENI. Here the CDR3 DNA reads TGTGCCAGCTCACCGGAACAGGGGGAAGCTTTCTTT. Encoded protein: CASSPEQGEAFF.

In its sample, this clonotype was seen many times. The rearrangement joins TRBV20-1 to TRBJ1-1; 7 bases map to TRBD1. Germline CDR1 and CDR2: DFQATT and SNEGSKA (reference sequence). The ends lost 1 base at V and 3 bases at J; junction bases unmatched: 5. This CDR3 has 14 residues. Here the CDR3 DNA reads TGCAGTGCTAGAGCACACAGGGGAGACACTGAAGCTTTCTTT. It specifies CSARAHRGDTEAFF.

This clonotype was counted between two and nine times. The chain couples TRBV20-1 to TRBJ2-2; D is uncertain. The CDR3 sequence is 14 residues long. CDR1 and CDR2 from the germline V gene are DFQATT and SNEGSKA (reference sequence). The V gene lost 4 bases and the J gene lost 0 bases, with 9 bases spanning the gap. The DNA for the CDR3 is TGCAGTGCTACGGCGGTCCCGAACACCGGGGAGCTGTTTTTT. Amino acids: CSATAVPNTGELFF.

This clonotype was counted ten times or more. The CDR3 coding sequence is TGTGCCAGCAGCTTAAAAGGGTTGGGAACAGATACGCAGTATTTT. Protein sequence: CASSLKGLGTDTQYF. The chain carries TRBV7-9 and TRBJ2-3; D ambiguous. Germline V gives CDR1 SEHNR, CDR2 FQNEAQ (reference sequence). The CDR3 length is 15 residues. Trimming pared 2 bases from V and 3 bases from J, leaving 12 bases between. The whole variable domain, filled in from reference TRBV7-9 and TRBJ2-3, reads DTGVSQNPRHKITKRGQNVTFRCDPISEHNRLYWYRQTLGQGPEFLTYFQNEAQLEKSRLLSDRFSAERPKGSFSTLEIQRTEQGDSAMYLCASSLKGLGTDTQYFGPGTRLTVL.

The V call is TRBV14, the J call TRBJ1-1, with no clear D. The CDR3 length is 12 residues. Trimming shortened V by 1 base and J by 4 bases, and 4 bases separated the two germline ends. Germline assignment: CDR1 SGHDN and CDR2 FVKESK. The CDR3 sequence: CASSQVFTEAFF. The CDR3 DNA reads TGTGCCAGCAGCCAAGTGTTCACTGAAGCTTTCTTT.

The V and J genes are TRBV11-3 and TRBJ2-3; TRBD1 agrees at 10 bases. Losses at the gene ends were 6 bases for V and 2 bases for J; bases not matched to a gene: 8. CDR3 length: 16 residues. Germline V gene lookup returns CDR1 SGHNT and CDR2 YENEEA. CDR3 amino acids: CASSYTDRGLTDTQYF. The CDR3 DNA sequence: TGTGCCAGCAGTTATACCGACAGGGGGCTCACAGATACGCAGTATTTT.

At least ten counts were recorded for this clonotype. The V and J genes are TRBV30 and TRBJ2-1, with D possibly TRBD1 on 5 matching bases. With 4 bases removed from V and 4 bases from J, the gap between germline ends came to 14 bases. Germline values: CDR1 GTSNPN, CDR2 SVGIG (reference sequence). This CDR3 is 14 amino acids long. The CDR3 here is CAWNTQGGYNEQFF. In DNA form, the CDR3 reads TGTGCCTGGAATACCCAGGGTGGTTACAATGAGCAGTTCTTC.

This clonotype was picked up many times. This sequence joins TRBV27 and TRBJ2-3, with TRBD2 matching over 9 bases. Unmatched junction bases numbered 8, after V lost 4 bases and J lost 3 bases. Germline loops: CDR1 MNHEY, CDR2 SMNVEV (reference sequence). The CDR3 sequence is 16 residues long. CDR3 DNA: TGTGCCAGCAGTTCAAGACTAGCGGCCCGGACAGATACGCAGTATTTT. Translated, it gives CASSSRLAARTDTQYF.

This clonotype was seen repeatedly, ten times or more. This sequence joins TRBV2 and TRBJ1-1; D may be TRBD1 (5 bases). Trimming shortened V by 1 base and J by 0 bases, and 15 bases separated the two germline ends. Germline V gene lookup returns CDR1 SNHLY and CDR2 FYNNEI. This CDR3 is built from 17 residues. CDR3: CASSEEEGKGMNTEAFF. The CDR3 DNA is TGTGCCAGCAGTGAAGAGGAGGGCAAGGGGATGAACACTGAAGCTTTCTTT.

The V gene is TRBV6-5, the J gene TRBJ2-3; D ambiguous. The germline V gene has CDR1 MNHEY and CDR2 SVGAGI. CDR3 size: 16 residues. V was cut by 2 bases and J by 3 bases, with 15 bases left in between. The DNA of the CDR3 is TGTGCCAGCAGTTACGATTTGAGCTTAGGGACAGATACGCAGTATTTT. Its protein is CASSYDLSLGTDTQYF.

The table lists this clonotype with many counts. The J gene is TRBJ1-2, the V gene TRBV11-2; 8 nucleotides agree with TRBD1. The V gene's germline CDR1 is SGHAT and CDR2 FQNNGV. Trimming at V came to 5 bases and at J to 3 bases, leaving 5 bases not matched to a gene. The CDR3 sequence is 14 residues long. In nucleotides, the CDR3 is TGTGCCAGCAGCGCACAGGGGGTAGACTATGGCTACACCTTC. Amino acids: CASSAQGVDYGYTF.

This clonotype has more than one count but fewer than ten. The V call is TRBV20-1, the J call TRBJ1-6; D possibly corresponds to TRBD1 (5 bases). V was pared by 2 bases and J by 3 bases, with 11 bases between. Germline V CDR1 and CDR2: DFQATT, SNEGSKA (reference sequence). CDR3 length: 15 residues. This chain's CDR3 is CSARMAGNYNSPLHF. Here the CDR3 DNA reads TGCAGTGCTAGAATGGCAGGGAACTATAATTCACCCCTCCACTTT.